The present T cell receptor beta chain was sequenced within a study of blood T cells in healthy people across ages. Study at large: For every two T cells, template switching captured about one barcoded beta molecule.

The CDR3 spans 15 residues. V gave up 0 bases and J gave up 4 bases, with 10 bases separating them. Germline V CDR1 and CDR2: SGHTA, FQGNSA. PCR was performed a second time for about 7 to 12 cycles using a sample-barcoded 5' primer and a J-beta primer mix. Every single cDNA molecule received a tag from a template-switch adaptor with 12 random nucleotides. CDR3-containing paired-end reads numbering at least 2.5 million came from each sample. TCRdb re-called the 5' RACE reads through MiXCR, storing one row per CDR3 protein. Counted here are 650,000 to 1,000,000 distinct CDR3 sequences, about 36% occurring once; the ten biggest clones make up over 10%.

This clonotype originated in a man in his late teens or twenties in good health. Sequencing used blood. The chain links TRBV7-2 to TRBJ1-5; D possibly corresponds to TRBD1 (6 bases). DNA of the CDR3: TGTGCCAGCAGCTTAGCTGGGGGGCAAAATCAGCCCCAGCATTTT. Translating gives CASSLAGGQNQPQHF. Full variable domain (outside the CDR3, taken from reference TRBV7-2 and TRBJ1-5): GAGVSQSPSNKVTEKGKDVELRCDPISGHTALYWYRQSLGQGLEFLIYFQGNSAPDKSGLPSDRFSAERTGGSVSTLTIQRTQQEDSAVYLCASSLAGGQNQPQHFGDGTRLSIL.